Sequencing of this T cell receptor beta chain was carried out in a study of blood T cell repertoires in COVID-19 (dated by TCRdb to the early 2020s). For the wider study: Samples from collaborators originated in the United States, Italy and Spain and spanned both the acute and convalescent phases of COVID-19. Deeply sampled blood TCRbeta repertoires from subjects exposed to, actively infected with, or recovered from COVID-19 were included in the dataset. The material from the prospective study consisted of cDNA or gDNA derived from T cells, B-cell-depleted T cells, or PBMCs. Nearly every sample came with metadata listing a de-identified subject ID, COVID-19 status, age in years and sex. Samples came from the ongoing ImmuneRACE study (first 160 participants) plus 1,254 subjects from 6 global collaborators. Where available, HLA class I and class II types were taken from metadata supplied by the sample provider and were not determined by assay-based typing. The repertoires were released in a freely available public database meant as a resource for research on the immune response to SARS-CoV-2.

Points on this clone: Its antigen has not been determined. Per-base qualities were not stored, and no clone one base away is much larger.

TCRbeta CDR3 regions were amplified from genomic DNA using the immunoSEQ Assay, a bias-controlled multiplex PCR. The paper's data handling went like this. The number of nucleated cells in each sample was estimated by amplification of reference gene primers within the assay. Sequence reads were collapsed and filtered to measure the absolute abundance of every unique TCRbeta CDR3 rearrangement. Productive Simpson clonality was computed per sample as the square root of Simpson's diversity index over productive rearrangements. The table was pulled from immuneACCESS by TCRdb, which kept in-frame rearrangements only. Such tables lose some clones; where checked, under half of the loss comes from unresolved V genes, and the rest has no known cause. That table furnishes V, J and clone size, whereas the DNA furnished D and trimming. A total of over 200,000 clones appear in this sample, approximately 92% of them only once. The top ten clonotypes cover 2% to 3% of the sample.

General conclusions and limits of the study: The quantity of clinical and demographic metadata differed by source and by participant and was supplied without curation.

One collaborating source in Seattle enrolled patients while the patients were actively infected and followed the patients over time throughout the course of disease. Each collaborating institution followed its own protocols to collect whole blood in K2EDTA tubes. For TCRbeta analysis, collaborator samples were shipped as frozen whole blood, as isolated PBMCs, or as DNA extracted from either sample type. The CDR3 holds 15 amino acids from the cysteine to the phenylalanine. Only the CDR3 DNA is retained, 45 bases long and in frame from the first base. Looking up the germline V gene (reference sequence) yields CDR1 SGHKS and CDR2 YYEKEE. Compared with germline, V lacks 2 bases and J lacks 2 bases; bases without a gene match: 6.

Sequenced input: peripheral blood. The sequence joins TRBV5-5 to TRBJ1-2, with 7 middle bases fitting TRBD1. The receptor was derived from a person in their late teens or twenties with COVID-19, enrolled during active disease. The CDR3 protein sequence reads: CASSLGDSFNYGYTF. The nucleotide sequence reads TGTGCCAGCAGCTTAGGGGACAGTTTCAACTATGGCTACACCTTC. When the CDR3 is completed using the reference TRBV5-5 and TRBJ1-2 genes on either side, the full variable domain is DAGVTQSPTHLIKTRGQQVTLRCSPISGHKSVSWYQQVLGQGPQFIFQYYEKEERGRGNFPDRFSARQFPNYSSELNVNALLLGDSALYLCASSLGDSFNYGYTFGSGTRLTVV.